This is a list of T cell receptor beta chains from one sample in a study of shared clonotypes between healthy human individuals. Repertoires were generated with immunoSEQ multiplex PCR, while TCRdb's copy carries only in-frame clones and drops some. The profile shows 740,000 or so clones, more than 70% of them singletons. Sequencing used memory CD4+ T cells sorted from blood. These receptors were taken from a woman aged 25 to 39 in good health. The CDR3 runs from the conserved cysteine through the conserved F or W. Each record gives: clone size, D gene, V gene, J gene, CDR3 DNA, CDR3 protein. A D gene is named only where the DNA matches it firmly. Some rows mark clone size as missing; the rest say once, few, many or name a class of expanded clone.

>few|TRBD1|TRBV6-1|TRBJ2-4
TGTGCCAGCAGTGACAATAGAGGGGGCGGAAGGGCCAAAAACATTCAGTACTTC
CASSDNRGGGRAKNIQYF
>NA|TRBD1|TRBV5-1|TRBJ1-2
TGCGCCAGCAGCTACCTGGGACAGGCTTCAGATGGCTACACCTTC
CASSYLGQASDGYTF
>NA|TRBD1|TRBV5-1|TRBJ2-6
TGCGCCAGCAGCTCCTCCAGGGGGTCTGGGGCCAACGTCCTGACTTTC
CASSSSRGSGANVLTF
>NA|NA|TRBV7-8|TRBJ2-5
TGTGCCAGCAGCTCCAACCAGGACTCGCCGAGGGGGGTACCACGAGAGACCCAGTACTTC
CASSSNQDSPRGVPRETQYF
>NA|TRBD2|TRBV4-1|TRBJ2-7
TGCGCCAGCAGCTCAATAGGACTAGCGGGACTTTACGAGCAGTACTTC
CASSSIGLAGLYEQYF
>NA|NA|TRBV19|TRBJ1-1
TGTGCCAGTAGTATCCCGACGGGGAACACTGAAGCTTTCTTT
CASSIPTGNTEAFF
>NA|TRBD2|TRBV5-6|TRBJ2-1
TGTGCCAGCATCCCCCTCGGGCTAGCGGACAATGAGCAGTTCTTC
CASIPLGLADNEQFF
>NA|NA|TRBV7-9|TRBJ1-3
TGTGCCAGCGAAACGACCTGGAACACCATATATTTT
CASETTWNTIYF
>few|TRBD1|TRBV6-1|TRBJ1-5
TGTGCCAGCTCGGGACAGGGGAACAATCAGCCCCAGCATTTT
CASSGQGNNQPQHF
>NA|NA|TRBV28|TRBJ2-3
TGTGCCAGCAGAACACAGGGCAATACGCAGTATTTT
CASRTQGNTQYF
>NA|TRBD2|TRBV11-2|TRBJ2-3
TGTGCCAGCAGCTTGATAGCGGGAGTGAGCACAGATACGCAGTATTTT
CASSLIAGVSTDTQYF
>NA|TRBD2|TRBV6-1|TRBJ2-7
TGTGCCAGCAGTGAAGCTAGCGGGAGGTCCCGCGAGCAGTACTTC
CASSEASGRSREQYF
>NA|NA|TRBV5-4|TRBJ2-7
TGTGCCAGCAGCTTGGGACCGGAGGGGTACGAGCAGTACTTC
CASSLGPEGYEQYF
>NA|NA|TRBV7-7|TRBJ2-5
TGTGCCAGCAGCTTAGATCCGTGGGGGGGGCAGCCAAGTCGAGAGACCCAGTACTTC
CASSLDPWGGQPSRETQYF
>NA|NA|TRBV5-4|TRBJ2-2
TGTGCCAGCAGCATCCCCCGGGGGGAGCTGTTTTTT
CASSIPRGELFF
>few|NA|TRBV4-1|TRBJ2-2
TGCGCCAGCAGCCAAGATCGACTAATAACGCACACCGGGGAGCTGTTTTTT
CASSQDRLITHTGELFF
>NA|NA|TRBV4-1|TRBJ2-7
TGCGCCAGCAGCCAAGAAAGGGGGGTCTACTACGAGCAGTACTTC
CASSQERGVYYEQYF
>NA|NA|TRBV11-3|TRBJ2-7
TGTGCCAGCAGCTTAGGCGGACGGGGGGAGCAGTACTTC
CASSLGGRGEQYF
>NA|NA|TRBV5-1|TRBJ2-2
TGCGCCAGCAGCCGCGACGGGGGTACCGGGGAGCTGTTTTTT
CASSRDGGTGELFF
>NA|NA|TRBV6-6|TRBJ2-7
TGTGCCAGCAGGGACACGACCGTCTCCTACGAGCAGTACTTC
CASRDTTVSYEQYF
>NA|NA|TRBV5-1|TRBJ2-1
TGCGCCAGCAGCTTGGCCCAGGGCCAACGAGAGCAGTTCTTC
CASSLAQGQREQFF
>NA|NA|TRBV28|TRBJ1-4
TGTGCCAGCAGTTTTGACTCCGGGGCAACTAATGAAAAACTGTTTTTT
CASSFDSGATNEKLFF
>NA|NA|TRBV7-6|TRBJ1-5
TGTGCCAGCAGTATGGGACTTCTTAGCAATCAGCCCCAGCATTTT
CASSMGLLSNQPQHF
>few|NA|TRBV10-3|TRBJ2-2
TGTGCCATCAGTGAGATAGCGTTTGGCACCGGGGAGCTGTTTTTT
CAISEIAFGTGELFF
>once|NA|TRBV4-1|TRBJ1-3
TGCGCCAGCAGCCAAGGCCGGGCCAGCTCTGGAAACACCATATATTTT
CASSQGRASSGNTIYF
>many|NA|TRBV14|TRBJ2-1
TGTGCCAGCAGCCTTATGTCTGGGCCCAATGAGCAGTTCTTC
CASSLMSGPNEQFF
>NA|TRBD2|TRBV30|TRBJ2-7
TGTGCCTGGAGTGTACAGGGTAGCGGGAACTACGAGCAGTACTTC
CAWSVQGSGNYEQYF
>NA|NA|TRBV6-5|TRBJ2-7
TGTGCCAGCAGTAAAGGGGTCCTAGTGTCCTACGAGCAGTACTTC
CASSKGVLVSYEQYF
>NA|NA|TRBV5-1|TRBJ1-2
TGCGCCAGCAGCTTGGACGCTAACTATGGCTACACCTTC
CASSLDANYGYTF
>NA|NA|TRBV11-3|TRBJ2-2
TGTGCCAGCAGCTTAGATCGATGGGGGGACGCGAACACCGGGGAGCTGTTTTTT
CASSLDRWGDANTGELFF
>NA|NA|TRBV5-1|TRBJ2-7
TGCGCCAGCACGGGGGAGTACGAGCAGTACTTC
CASTGEYEQYF
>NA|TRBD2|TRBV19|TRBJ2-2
TGTGCCAGTAGTACCGGACCGGGGAGGGCCGGGGAGCTGTTTTTT
CASSTGPGRAGELFF
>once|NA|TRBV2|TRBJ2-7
TGTGCCAGCAGTGATCCGGGAAGTGGAGTCTACGAGCAGTACTTC
CASSDPGSGVYEQYF
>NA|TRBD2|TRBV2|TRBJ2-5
TGTGCCAGCTCCGCCGGGACTAGCGGGGCAGAGACCCAGTACTTC
CASSAGTSGAETQYF
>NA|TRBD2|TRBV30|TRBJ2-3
TGTGCCTGGAGTGTAGGGCTAGCGGGTAGCACAGATACGCAGTATTTT
CAWSVGLAGSTDTQYF
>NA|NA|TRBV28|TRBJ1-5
TGTGCCAGCAGCGGAGGTGGGAATCAGCCCCAGCATTTT
CASSGGGNQPQHF
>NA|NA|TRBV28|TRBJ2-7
TGTGCCAGCAGTGCCTGGACCTACGAGCAGTACTTC
CASSAWTYEQYF